The text below deals with one T cell receptor beta chain. The data originate from a study of control samples from healthy donors and cancer patients. The assay was immunoSEQ multiplex PCR, and TCRdb's table has in-frame clones only and misses some. The table records 120,000 or so clones, approximately 88% of them present only once. Trimming cost V 2 bases and J 6 bases; bases outside gene matches: 10. There are 16 residues in the CDR3. Germline V gives CDR1 MNHNS, CDR2 SASEGT. This TCR came from a man between 45 and 60 years old in good health. This chain links TRBV6-1 with TRBJ1-1; 9 bases are shared with TRBD1. The sample was blood. The CDR3 spells CASSEITGGLQAEAFF. CDR3 nucleotides: TGTGCCAGCAGTGAAATAACAGGGGGCCTTCAGGCTGAAGCTTTCTTT.